One and the same sample provided the 5 T cell receptor beta chains below, sequenced in a study of radiotherapy plus CTLA-4 blockade in lung cancer. Profiled with immunoSEQ multiplex PCR; TCRdb holds only in-frame clones, not every one. The data hold 30,000 to 40,000 clones, with roughly 71% observed a single time. The starting material was peripheral blood, obtained from a patient treated with radiotherapy plus ipilimumab. The receptors shown here come from a human donor with non-small cell lung cancer whose response to radiotherapy plus ipilimumab could not be evaluated.

The chain carries TRBV9 and TRBJ2-1; 10 positions agree with TRBD2. The trim removed 0 bases at V and 4 bases at J, leaving 4 bases unmatched. In germline, CDR1 is SGDLS, CDR2 YYNGEE. The CDR3 sequence is 16 residues long. The CDR3 is CASSVAGTSEYNEQFF. CDR3 bases: TGTGCCAGCAGCGTAGCCGGGACTAGCGAGTACAATGAGCAGTTCTTC.

The rearrangement joins TRBV18 to TRBJ2-1, with 11 bases lining up with TRBD2. Germline V lookup: CDR1 KGHSH, CDR2 LQKENI. The CDR3 has 14 amino acids. J lost 7 bases, V lost 6 bases, and 5 bases had no gene match. CDR3 in amino acids: CASSIAGGGNEQFF. Written as DNA, the CDR3 is TGTGCCAGCTCCATAGCGGGAGGGGGAAATGAGCAGTTCTTC.

The chain carries TRBV6-6 and TRBJ1-4, with 9 bases lining up with TRBD1. V lost 7 bases, J lost 8 bases, and 5 bases stayed unmatched. Germline loops: CDR1 MNHNY, CDR2 SVGAGI (reference sequence). The CDR3 spans 13 residues. This CDR3 reads CASKTGGEEKLFF. CDR3 DNA: TGTGCCAGCAAGACAGGGGGGGAAGAAAAACTGTTTTTT.

The gene calls are TRBV10-2 and TRBJ2-2; D call uncertain. Trimming took off 6 bases at V and 6 bases at J, with 11 bases between the two ends. CDR3 length: 13 residues. Germline CDR1 is WSHSY and CDR2 is SAAADI. The CDR3 region is CASSATASGELFF. The CDR3 region has the DNA TGCGCCAGCAGCGCGACTGCCTCCGGGGAGCTGTTTTTT.

The gene calls are TRBV7-4 and TRBJ1-4; TRBD1 matches at 9 bases. The CDR3 has 19 amino acids. V was clipped by 5 bases and J by 0 bases; unmatched bases: 13. Germline CDR1 SGHVT, CDR2 SQSDAQ. The CDR3, as DNA: TGTGCCAGCAGCCCCCCCCCGAAGGGACAGGGATCAACTAATGAAAAACTGTTTTTT. Its protein product is CASSPPPKGQGSTNEKLFF.